The 18 T cell receptor beta chains in this list originate from one sample, sequenced in a study of blood T cell repertoires in COVID-19. Produced via immunoSEQ multiplex PCR; TCRdb's table is partial and in-frame only. The repertoire has about 410,000 clones, roughly 90% of them found once; the top ten carry 1.5% to 2%. Material: PBMCs or T cells enriched from blood (not recorded which). The receptor set was obtained from a woman aged 25 to 39 who had recovered from COVID-19.

This clone turned up a few times. The V and J genes are TRBV5-6 and TRBJ1-2, with TRBD1 matching 7 bases. CDR1 is SGHDT, CDR2 YYEEEE, per germline. There are 15 residues in the CDR3. The junction had 7 bases not matched to a gene; V was cut back by 2 bases and J by 3 bases. CDR3 sequence reads: CASSFRQGGDYGYTF. The CDR3 DNA reads as TGTGCCAGCAGCTTCCGACAGGGAGGAGACTATGGCTACACCTTC.

This clone was seen once. J is TRBJ1-2 and V is TRBV5-4, with D uncertain. CDR3 size: 13 residues. In germline, CDR1 is SGHNT, CDR2 YYREEE (reference sequence). Trimming left V 1 base short and J 6 bases short, with 10 bases between. The CDR3 loop reads CASSLSSVNGYTF. CDR3 in DNA: TGTGCCAGCAGCTTGAGCTCCGTAAATGGCTACACCTTC.

V usage is TRBV28 and J usage is TRBJ1-1; D gene ambiguous. This CDR3 is 15 amino acids long. The V gene lost 3 bases and the J gene lost 5 bases, with 16 bases spanning the gap. Germline V lookup: CDR1 MDHEN, CDR2 SYDVKM. For the CDR3, the DNA is TGTGCCAGCAGTTTTGAGGTCACGGGTTATACTGAAGCTTTCTTT. It is translated as CASSFEVTGYTEAFF.

The rearrangement uses TRBV5-5 and TRBJ1-4, with D uncertain. The V end lost 4 bases, the J end lost 8 bases, and 9 bases lay between the germline ends. CDR3 length: 12 residues. Germline CDR1 reads SGHKS; CDR2 reads YYEKEE (reference sequence). CDR3 residues: CASSRPREKLFF. As DNA, the CDR3 is TGTGCCAGCAGCCGACCGAGGGAAAAACTGTTTTTT.

The chain is built from TRBV7-2 and TRBJ1-2, with D hard to call. V was shortened by 2 bases and J by 3 bases, with 13 bases between the two germline ends. The CDR3 is 15 amino acids. Germline V lookup: CDR1 SGHTA, CDR2 FQGNSA. The CDR3 DNA follows: TGTGCCAGCAGCTTACGCCAACCAACACACTATGGCTACACCTTC. It specifies CASSLRQPTHYGYTF.

CDR3 region: CASSTLGQGVLNTEAFF. The CDR3 bases are TGTGCCAGCAGTACCCTGGGACAGGGGGTCTTGAACACTGAAGCTTTCTTT. The chain has TRBV27 and TRBJ1-1, with 11 bases lining up with TRBD1. The CDR3 length is 17 residues. Looked up from germline, CDR1 is MNHEY and CDR2 is SMNVEV (reference sequence). V lost 5 bases and J lost 0; bases outside the gene matches: 8.

This chain links TRBV7-2 with TRBJ2-7, with D possibly being TRBD1 (5 bases). CDR3 length equals 13 residues. CDR1 and CDR2 (germline): SGHTA, FQGNSA. Trimming cost V 6 bases and J 1 base, with 10 bases left between them. The CDR3 DNA follows: TGTGCCAGCAGTAATAGGGGATCCTACGAGCAGTACTTC. Protein sequence: CASSNRGSYEQYF.

This rearrangement joins TRBV18 to TRBJ1-4, with a tentative D call TRBD1 (5 bases). From germline, CDR1 is KGHSH and CDR2 LQKENI. There are 17 residues in the CDR3. V was shortened by 1 base and J by 0 bases, with 12 bases between the two germline ends. DNA for the CDR3: TGTGCCAGCTCACCACTCCCGACAGCCTCAACTAATGAAAAACTGTTTTTT. This gives the protein CASSPLPTASTNEKLFF.

This chain connects TRBV15 to TRBJ2-1, with 8 positions matching TRBD1. The CDR3 runs to 16 residues. Germline V gene sequence: CDR1 LNHNV, CDR2 YYDKDF (reference sequence). The ends lost 0 bases at V and 9 bases at J; junction bases unmatched: 10. The CDR3 DNA sequence: TGTGCCACCAGCAGAGACCCCGGACAGGGATCAGGTGAGCAGTTCTTC. Translation gives CATSRDPGQGSGEQFF.

The V gene is TRBV6-5, the J gene TRBJ2-7, with D possibly TRBD1 on 6 matching bases. The CDR3 covers 13 residues. CDR1 is MNHEY, CDR2 SVGAGI, per germline. The V end was cut by 6 bases, the J end by 4 bases, with 13 bases between. CDR3 sequence (DNA): TGTGCCAGCAGACCGGGACACTTTTACGAGCAGTACTTC. Protein: CASRPGHFYEQYF.

The chain is built from TRBV2 and TRBJ1-4, with D uncertain. Trimming pared 7 bases from V and 8 bases from J, leaving 14 bases between. This CDR3 comprises 13 residues. Germline V gene data show CDR1 as SNHLY and CDR2 as FYNNEI. DNA of the CDR3: TGTGCCAGCAAGTCTAGTAGGGAGGAAAAACTGTTTTTT. This gives the protein CASKSSREEKLFF. The full variable domain, completed using reference TRBV2 and TRBJ1-4, is EPEVTQTPSHQVTQMGQEVILRCVPISNHLYFYWYRQILGQKVEFLVSFYNNEISEKSEIFDDQFSVERPDGSNFTLKIRSTKLEDSAMYFCASKSSREEKLFFGSGTQLSVL.

The chain joins TRBV11-2 to TRBJ1-3, with D possibly TRBD1 on 5 matching bases. CDR1 and CDR2 from the germline V gene are SGHAT and FQNNGV. This CDR3 spans 15 amino acids. Trimming shortened V by 6 bases and J by 3 bases, and 15 bases separated the two germline ends. In DNA, the CDR3 is TGTGCCAGCAGGAAAAGTAGGGGCATTGGAAACACCATATATTTT. Encoded protein: CASRKSRGIGNTIYF.

A word on this clone: The same CDR3 is also encoded by other DNA sequences in this sample. The chain joins TRBV27 to TRBJ1-5, with 9 nucleotides matching TRBD1. CDR1 is MNHEY, CDR2 SMNVEV, per germline (reference sequence). The CDR3 is made up of 14 amino acids. J gave up 5 bases and V 6 bases, and 5 bases lay outside the gene matches. CDR3 region: CASRAGTGHQPQHF. The CDR3 DNA reads TGTGCCAGCAGAGCCGGGACAGGGCATCAGCCCCAGCATTTT.

This chain joins TRBV11-2 and TRBJ1-1; tentative D call: TRBD1 (6 bases). Germline CDR1 and CDR2: SGHAT and FQNNGV. Trimming removed 5 bases from V and 6 bases from J, with 13 bases in between. The CDR3 covers 13 residues. CDR3 sequence reads: CASSPTGRAEAFF. The CDR3 DNA follows: TGTGCCAGCAGCCCAACAGGGCGGGCTGAAGCTTTCTTT.

The genes are TRBV19 and TRBJ2-3, with 11 bases that match TRBD2. V lost 6 bases, J lost 2 bases, and 7 bases stayed unmatched. Germline loops: CDR1 LNHDA, CDR2 SQIVND (reference sequence). This CDR3 region has 16 residues. CDR3 in amino acids: CASSEGTSGYTDTQYF. The CDR3 nucleotides read TGTGCCAGTAGCGAAGGGACTAGCGGCTACACAGATACGCAGTATTTT.

The CDR3 DNA reads as TGTGCCAGCTGCGAGGGGGTGAAAGATACGCAGTATTTT. It translates to CASCEGVKDTQYF. This chain links TRBV21-1 with TRBJ2-3; the table's TRBD1 call for D was not verified on the DNA. TRBV21-1 is flagged as a pseudogene. The CDR3 runs 13 residues.

The chain uses TRBV30 and TRBJ1-6, with D hard to call. Trimming cost V 7 bases and J 5 bases, with 15 bases left between them. The germline V gene encodes CDR1 GTSNPN and CDR2 SVGIG (reference sequence). This CDR3 contains 14 residues. The CDR3: CALKSGFNNSPLHF. The CDR3 DNA is TGTGCCTTGAAATCAGGTTTTAATAATTCACCCCTCCACTTT.

This clone occurred a few times. The V gene is TRBV5-6, the J gene TRBJ1-3; D gene unclear. V was cut by 3 bases and J by 1 base, with 8 bases left in between. The CDR3 runs 14 residues. Germline-derived CDR1 and CDR2 are SGHDT and YYEEEE. The DNA of the CDR3 is TGTGCCAGCAGCTCGCGGTGGTCTGGAAACACCATATATTTT. Encoded protein: CASSSRWSGNTIYF. The full variable domain, with the rest looked up from reference TRBV5-6 and TRBJ1-3, is DAGVTQSPTHLIKTRGQQVTLRCSPKSGHDTVSWYQQALGQGPQFIFQYYEEEERQRGNFPDRFSGHQFPNYSSELNVNALLLGDSALYLCASSSRWSGNTIYFGEGSWLTVV.